This TCR beta chain was observed in a study of human T cells and chemical hapten exposure. Study-level information: There were per-sample TCR yield variations, arising mainly from small pooled library volume differences.

This CDR3 spans 14 amino acids. This clonotype was found many times. In the library, unique molecular identifiers were attached to individual cDNA molecules. TCRdb reprocessed the reads with MiXCR, giving one entry per CDR3 protein. The sample holds 120,000 or so distinct CDR3 sequences, around 8.5% seen once. Whole blood, unfractionated, served as the material for total RNA extraction. This clonotype was obtained from a human donor in good health. Some clones in this sample may be carry-over from other donors' samples. Sequenced material: whole blood. The chain uses TRBV21-1 and TRBJ1-3. TRBV21-1 is assigned pseudogene status. The DNA for the CDR3 is TGTGCCAGCAGCAGTCAGGACTCTGGAAACACCATATATTTT. This translates into CASSSQDSGNTIYF.